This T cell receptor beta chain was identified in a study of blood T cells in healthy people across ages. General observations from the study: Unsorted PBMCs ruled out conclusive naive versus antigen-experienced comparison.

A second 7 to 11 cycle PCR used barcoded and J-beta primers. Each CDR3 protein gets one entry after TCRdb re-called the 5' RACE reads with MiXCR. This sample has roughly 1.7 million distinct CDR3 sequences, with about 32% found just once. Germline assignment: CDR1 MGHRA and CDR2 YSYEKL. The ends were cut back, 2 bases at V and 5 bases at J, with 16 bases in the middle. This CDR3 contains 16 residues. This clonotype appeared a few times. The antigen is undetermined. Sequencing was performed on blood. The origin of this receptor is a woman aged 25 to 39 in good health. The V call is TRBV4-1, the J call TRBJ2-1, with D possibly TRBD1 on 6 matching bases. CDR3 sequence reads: CASSQNWGRPDNEQFF. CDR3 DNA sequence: TGCGCCAGCAGCCAAAATTGGGGGCGACCCGACAATGAGCAGTTCTTC.